This T cell receptor beta chain emerged from a study of blood T cell repertoires in COVID-19. As for the study in general: COVID-19 samples, acute and convalescent, were from the United States, Italy and Spain.

This table comes from immunoSEQ multiplex PCR, and its TCRdb copy is limited to in-frame clones, with some not included. The data contain roughly 150,000 clones, around nine tenths of them singletons. V gave up 8 bases and J gave up 7 bases; unmatched junction bases: 6. Germline lookup yields CDR1 WNHNN and CDR2 SYGVQD (reference sequence). CDR3 length equals 13 residues. V and J are TRBV10-1 and TRBJ1-4, with 8 positions matching TRBD1. This clonotype was obtained from a woman aged 70-85 years with acute or convalescent COVID-19. Source material: peripheral blood. The CDR3 reads CASGDRMIEKLFF. As DNA, the CDR3 is TGCGCCAGCGGGGACAGGATGATTGAAAAACTGTTTTTT.